This T cell receptor beta chain was observed in a study of blood T cell repertoires in COVID-19. Background on the study: Samples came from the United States, Italy and Spain, spanning acute and convalescent COVID-19.

Trimming removed 6 bases at V and 7 bases at J, with 21 bases between. Germline V gene data show CDR1 as MDHEN and CDR2 as SYDVKM. The CDR3 totals 16 residues. The authors' processing: Amplification from reference gene primers served as the basis for estimated nucleated cell counts. Using immunoSEQ multiplex PCR, the repertoire was profiled, and TCRdb retains in-frame clones only, with some absent. That table gives V, J and clone size, and the DNA gave D and trimming. The table shows roughly 380,000 clones, with 75% to 90% occurring only once. The sequence was obtained from a woman under 30 with acute or convalescent COVID-19. The sample comprised peripheral blood. The chain has TRBV28 and TRBJ2-2; tentatively, D is TRBD1 (6 bases). The CDR3 sequence is CASSPRGGAEDGELFF. CDR3 DNA sequence: TGTGCCAGCAGCCCCCGTGGGGGCGCAGAGGACGGGGAGCTGTTTTTT.